These T cell receptor beta chains were read from a single sample in a study of cytomegalovirus exposure and HLA in healthy donors. Profiling relied on immunoSEQ multiplex PCR, and the TCRdb table lists in-frame clones only, not all of them. The sample carries about 130,000 clones, 80% recorded once. Sequencing was performed on PBMCs. The receptors were sampled from a young man in good health and CMV-seropositive. CDR3s include the opening cysteine and the closing phenylalanine or tryptophan. The D gene is left open where the match is weak. Clone size, where shown, is once, few, many, or a class for clones that have expanded.

TRBD1 TRBJ2-1 TRBV6-6 . CASRPGQGAINEQFF TGTGCCAGCAGACCCGGACAGGGAGCAATTAATGAGCAGTTCTTC
. TRBJ1-2 TRBV30 . CAWSPGDYGYTF TGTGCCTGGAGCCCAGGTGACTATGGCTACACCTTC
. TRBJ2-3 TRBV29-1 . CSVEDQAMRTDTQYF TGCAGCGTTGAAGATCAGGCGATGCGCACAGATACGCAGTATTTT
TRBD2 TRBJ2-7 TRBV14 . CASSQDQRGTYEQYF TGTGCCAGCAGCCAAGATCAGCGGGGGACCTACGAGCAGTACTTC
TRBD2 TRBJ2-1 TRBV2 . CASSEAGGGPNNEQFF TGTGCCAGCAGTGAAGCGGGCGGGGGGCCCAACAATGAGCAGTTCTTC
TRBD1 TRBJ2-3 TRBV5-1 . CASSYPPLTRDSLLIRTDTQYF TGCGCCAGCAGCTACCCGCCCCTCACCCGGGACAGCCTTTTAATTCGCACAGATACGCAGTATTTT
. TRBJ1-6 TRBV14 . CASSQGRAALESPLHF TGTGCCAGCAGCCAAGGGCGGGCAGCCCTTGAATCACCCCTCCACTTT
TRBD2 TRBJ2-3 TRBV7-9 . CASSLLLAGGADTQYF TGTGCCAGCAGCTTACTTTTAGCGGGGGGCGCAGATACGCAGTATTTT
. TRBJ1-1 TRBV7-3 . CASSLNGGIRTEAFF TGTGCCAGCAGCTTAAACGGGGGGATTCGCACTGAAGCTTTCTTT
. TRBJ1-6 TRBV2 . CASSLGGVRRDSPLHF TGTGCCAGCAGTCTTGGGGGGGTCAGGAGGGATTCACCCCTCCACTTT
. TRBJ2-7 TRBV6-1 . CASSPRTDLPYEQYF TGTGCCAGCAGTCCGCGGACAGACCTGCCCTACGAGCAGTACTTC
TRBD1 TRBJ1-5 TRBV2 once CASMQGARYSNQPQHF TGTGCCAGCATGCAGGGGGCCCGATATAGCAATCAGCCCCAGCATTTT
. TRBJ2-5 TRBV15 . CATSRVAGKETQYF TGTGCCACCAGCAGAGTCGCAGGGAAGGAGACCCAGTACTTC
. TRBJ1-3 TRBV6-1 . CASSRGQGNTIYF TGTGCCAGCAGCAGAGGACAGGGAAACACCATATATTTT
. TRBJ2-7 TRBV13 once CASSSESSYEQYF TGTGCCAGCAGCTCCGAGAGCTCCTACGAGCAGTACTTC
TRBD2 TRBJ2-2 TRBV30 few CAWGGLVPTGELFF TGTGCCTGGGGGGGACTAGTGCCCACCGGGGAGCTGTTTTTT
. TRBJ2-7 TRBV14 . CASSNRDNSYEQYF TGTGCCAGCAGCAACCGGGACAACTCCTACGAGCAGTACTTC
TRBD1 TRBJ1-3 TRBV5-1 once CASKDRDKDTIYF TGCGCCAGCAAAGACAGGGATAAAGACACCATATATTTT
TRBD2 TRBJ2-1 TRBV7-9 . CASSLVGGGANMNEQFF TGTGCCAGCAGCTTAGTCGGCGGGGGGGCCAACATGAATGAGCAGTTCTTC
. TRBJ2-7 TRBV19 . CASSIAPSGEQYF TGTGCCAGTAGTATAGCCCCATCCGGCGAGCAGTACTTC
. TRBJ2-1 TRBV30 . CAWSRDFNEQFF TGTGCCTGGAGTCGGGACTTCAATGAGCAGTTCTTC
. TRBJ2-1 TRBV29-1 . CSVTPGLNFHNEQFF TGCAGCGTTACCCCGGGACTTAACTTCCACAATGAGCAGTTCTTC
. TRBJ2-5 TRBV9 . CASSVGGGAETQYF TGTGCCAGCAGCGTAGGTGGGGGGGCGGAGACCCAGTACTTC
TRBD1 TRBJ1-5 TRBV19 once CASSHRDRGLGNQPQHF TGTGCCAGTAGCCACCGGGACAGGGGTTTGGGCAATCAGCCCCAGCATTTT
. TRBJ1-2 TRBV4-1 few CASSQEPRGFGIYGYTF TGCGCCAGCAGCCAAGAGCCGCGGGGGTTCGGCATCTATGGCTACACCTTC
. TRBJ2-1 TRBV28 . CASSFPLGAGTHNEQFF TGTGCCAGCAGTTTCCCATTGGGGGCAGGGACCCACAATGAGCAGTTCTTC
TRBD2 TRBJ2-1 TRBV5-1 . CASRGGYNEQFF TGCGCCAGCCGCGGGGGCTACAATGAGCAGTTCTTC
TRBD1 TRBJ2-7 TRBV2 . CASRPTNWGQAAYEQYF TGTGCCAGCCGTCCGACCAATTGGGGACAGGCCGCCTACGAGCAGTACTTC
. TRBJ1-1 TRBV19 . CASSIERTEAFF TGTGCCAGTAGTATAGAGAGGACTGAAGCTTTCTTT
. TRBJ1-4 TRBV18 . CASSDEATNEKLFF TGTGCCAGCTCAGACGAGGCAACTAATGAAAAACTGTTTTTT
. TRBJ2-5 TRBV7-6 . CASSFSGMQETQYF TGTGCCAGCAGCTTCTCCGGGATGCAAGAGACCCAGTACTTC
. TRBJ2-7 TRBV6-5 . CASSPGQDYEQYF TGTGCCAGCAGTCCGGGACAAGACTACGAGCAGTACTTC
. TRBJ1-1 TRBV9 . CASSEGIYSGAFF TGTGCCAGCAGCGAAGGCATCTACAGCGGAGCTTTCTTT
. TRBJ2-5 TRBV29-1 . CSVARTAPQETQYF TGCAGCGTTGCTCGAACAGCCCCCCAAGAGACCCAGTACTTC
TRBD1 TRBJ2-3 TRBV19 . CASKGRTGKDADTQYF TGTGCCAGTAAGGGCCGGACAGGGAAGGACGCAGATACGCAGTATTTT
. TRBJ2-5 TRBV27 . CASSLGGTNWETQYF TGTGCCAGCAGTTTAGGCGGGACCAATTGGGAGACCCAGTACTTC
. TRBJ2-7 TRBV6-1 . CASSEWTTPYEQYF TGTGCCAGCAGTGAATGGACAACTCCCTACGAGCAGTACTTC
. TRBJ2-3 TRBV6-1 few CASSASRGDTQYF TGTGCCAGCAGTGCCTCCCGGGGTGATACGCAGTATTTT
. TRBJ1-2 TRBV7-9 . CASSLERGDSYGYTF TGTGCCAGCAGCTTAGAACGGGGGGACTCCTATGGCTACACCTTC
. TRBJ1-3 TRBV11-1 few CASSLVGDPADTIYF TGTGCCAGCAGCTTAGTGGGTGACCCGGCGGACACCATATATTTT
. TRBJ1-1 TRBV29-1 . CSVQIRETEAFF TGCAGCGTCCAGATCCGGGAGACTGAAGCTTTCTTT
. TRBJ1-2 TRBV6-5 . CATLWSYGYTF TGTGCCACACTTTGGTCCTATGGCTACACCTTC
TRBD1 TRBJ1-6 TRBV7-9 . CASSHNRGLSSSPLHF TGTGCCAGCAGTCATAACAGGGGGCTCTCCAGTTCACCCCTCCACTTT
. TRBJ2-5 TRBV6-1 . CASRQGLQNWETQYF TGTGCCAGCAGGCAGGGACTCCAGAACTGGGAGACCCAGTACTTC
TRBD1 TRBJ1-2 TRBV7-6 once CASSAQGGRYGYTF TGTGCCAGCAGCGCACAGGGGGGGAGGTATGGCTACACCTTC
TRBD2 TRBJ2-7 TRBV2 . CASRGASGGTHEQYF TGTGCCAGCAGGGGGGCTAGCGGGGGGACCCACGAGCAGTACTTC
TRBD1 TRBJ1-2 TRBV6-5 . CASSPGTGLNYGYTF TGTGCCAGCAGTCCCGGGACAGGGCTGAACTATGGCTACACCTTC
. TRBJ1-2 TRBV6-1 . CASSVFEERSTF TGTGCCAGCAGTGTCTTCGAGGAAAGAAGCACCTTC
. TRBJ1-3 TRBV5-1 . CASSSTGTTVDSGNTIYF TGCGCCAGCAGCTCGACCGGGACAACCGTGGATTCTGGAAACACCATATATTTT
. TRBJ1-2 TRBV27 once CASSLDHRAGYTF TGTGCCAGCAGTCTGGACCACAGGGCTGGCTACACCTTC
. TRBJ1-1 TRBV4-1 . CASSKQGTTEAFF TGCGCCAGCAGCAAACAGGGTACCACTGAAGCTTTCTTT
. TRBJ1-3 TRBV9 . CASSPQGSGVNTIYF TGTGCCAGCAGCCCACAGGGTTCTGGTGTGAACACCATATATTTT
. TRBJ1-1 TRBV2 . CASSWRTKEAFF TGTGCCAGCAGTTGGAGGACTAAGGAAGCTTTCTTT
TRBD1 TRBJ2-3 TRBV18 . CASSLTGGSDTQYF TGTGCCAGCTCCCTGACAGGGGGGTCAGATACGCAGTATTTT